The next 21 T cell receptor delta chains were all read from a single sample in a study of γδ T cells in repeated Plasmodium falciparum infection. TCRdb made new clone calls on the multiplex PCR reads using CATT. The profile shows over 90,000 delta-chain clones, 0.75% to 1% of them singletons. Bulk repertoires came from Vgamma9/Vdelta2+ or Vdelta2-negative gammadelta T cells flow-sorted from PBMC. The sequenced sample consisted of gamma-delta T cells from blood. These receptors were obtained from a pool of human donors (malaria-infected and uninfected, not separated).

Concerning this clone itself: TCRdb records a much larger clone's protein for this DNA, with a difference at residue 12 that likely arises from a read error; the protein given is the translation of the DNA. This CDR3 reads CACDEVMILGDRGADKLIF. CDR3 in DNA: TGTGCCTGCGACGAGGTGATGATACTGGGGGATAGGGGTGCCGATAAACTCATCTTT. V and J are TRDV2 and TRDJ1, with 11 bases that match TRDD3. TCRdb leaves out the J gene; it was filled in here by matching the DNA to germline. The CDR3 length is 19 residues. The V segment lost 7 bases and the J segment 3 bases; nucleotides outside the gene matches: 21. Germline CDR1 GEAIGNYY, CDR2 EKD.

This clone was counted at least ten times. TCRdb's entry gives the protein of a much larger clone, which mismatches this DNA's translation at residue 11, likely from a read error; the protein reported here is translated from the DNA. CDR3 DNA sequence: TGTGCCTGTGACACCAATTTTCCGGGGGATGCGACTCCGTACACCGATAAACTCATCTTT. Its protein is CACDTNFPGDATPYTDKLIF. This sequence joins TRDV2 and TRDJ1, with 7 bases aligning to TRDD3. The J gene is absent in TCRdb and was assigned here via DNA matching to germline. Germline values: CDR1 GEAIGNYY, CDR2 EKD. CDR3 length: 20 amino acids. The V gene end was trimmed by 0 bases and the J gene end by 0 bases; junction bases not matched to a gene: 18.

As concerns this clone: The translation of this DNA and the TCRdb protein of a much larger clone differ at residue 8, probably owing to a read error; the protein shown here is translated from the DNA. CDR3 protein: CALGVSSSLRGYTDKLIF. Here the CDR3 DNA reads TGTGCTCTTGGGGTTTCTTCTTCCCTACGGGGGTACACCGATAAACTCATCTTT. The chain couples TRDV1 to TRDJ1; the D gene could be TRDD2 or TRDD3 (5 bases each). Here the J gene was assigned by germline matching of the DNA, as TCRdb has none. The germline V and J ends were trimmed by 4 bases and 0 bases, with 21 bases remaining between them. Germline V gene sequence: CDR1 TSWWSYY, CDR2 QGS. This CDR3 spans 18 amino acids.

This clone was counted only a few times. TCRdb's listed protein matches a much larger clone and diverges from this DNA's translation at residue 17, likely through a read error; the protein shown comes from the DNA. CDR3 loop: CACDKLGDTSSWDTRQTFF. The CDR3 region has the DNA TGTGCCTGTGACAAACTGGGGGATACGAGCTCCTGGGACACCCGACAGACGTTTTTC. V gene TRDV2 was called; the J gene was not; the table names TRDD3, a call not compared with the DNA. The CDR3 runs to 19 residues. The germline gives CDR1 GEAIGNYY, CDR2 EKD.

With respect to this clone: A read error is likely here: a far larger clone is one base away. Other DNA sequences in this sample translate to the same CDR3. The J gene is TRDJ1, the V gene TRDV1, with 12 bases fitting TRDD3. TCRdb supplies no J gene; here it was assigned by aligning the nucleotide sequence to germline. Per germline, CDR1 TSWWSYY and CDR2 QGS. The CDR3 extends over 29 amino acids. The CDR3 nucleotides are TGTGCTCTTGGGGAAGTTTTGGTGGCCTTCCTCACCGTACTGGGGGATACCACTCTTAGGCCCTTGTACACTGATAAACTCATCTTT. Translating it yields CALGEVLVAFLTVLGDTTLRPLYTDKLIF.

In the case of this clone: A read error is the likely source, as a far larger clone sits one nucleotide away. Other nucleotide sequences from this sample produce the same CDR3. The chain combines TRDV1 with TRDJ1; TRDD3 matches 12 bases. The CDR3 has 19 amino acids. Germline assignment: CDR1 TSWWSYY and CDR2 QGS. The DNA of the CDR3 is TGTGCTCTTGGGGGATGGTACTGGGGGATACCCGGCCCGTCCGATAAGCTCATCTTT. It is translated as CALGGWYWGIPGPSDKLIF.

A few counts support this clone. TCRdb lists the protein of a much larger clone for this DNA, which differs at residue 13, so this is likely a read error; the protein given here is translated from the DNA itself. The CDR3 DNA follows: TGTGCCTGTGACACGAGAAGAGGGGATAAAAGGAGGCACACCGATAAACTCATCTTT. This sequence encodes CACDTRRGDKRRHTDKLIF. The chain is built from TRDV2 and TRDJ1; TRDD3 aligns across 7 bases. TCRdb gives no J gene; it was assigned here by matching the DNA to germline. This CDR3 is built from 19 residues. After removal of 1 base from V and 0 bases from J, the junction contained 16 bases not matched to a gene. CDR1 GEAIGNYY and CDR2 EKD come from the germline V gene.

Of note for this clone: The TCRdb protein, from a much larger clone, departs from this DNA's translation at residue 15, likely by read error; the protein shown derives from the DNA. This chain joins TRDV2 and TRDJ1; 12 positions agree with TRDD3. No J gene was available from TCRdb, and it was assigned here by a germline match of the DNA. Germline lookup yields CDR1 GEAIGNYY and CDR2 EKD. The CDR3 loop spans 19 amino acids. The CDR3 DNA is TGTGCCTGTGACACCGTGGCCCTGGGGGATACGCATCACACCAATAAACTCATCTTT. This gives the protein CACDTVALGDTHHTNKLIF.

With respect to this clone: A read error likely explains why the TCRdb protein, taken from a much larger clone, differs from this DNA's translation at residue 15; the protein shown is translated from the DNA. The chain has TRDV2 and TRDJ2, with 10 bases aligning to TRDD3. The J gene, not given by TCRdb, was assigned here from a germline match of the nucleotide sequence. Per the germline V gene, CDR1 is GEAIGNYY and CDR2 is EKD. This CDR3 contains 20 residues. The DNA of the CDR3 is TGTGCCTGTGACACTATCCCTACTGGGGGATTAATTGAGTTGATAGCACAACTCTTCTTT. Its translation: CACDTIPTGGLIELIAQLFF.

As to this clone: The likely explanation is a read error, given a far larger clone one base away. The sample has other DNA sequences that encode this CDR3 too. J is TRDJ1 and V is TRDV1; 9 bases are shared with TRDD3. The J gene, absent from TCRdb, was called here by matching the DNA to germline. This CDR3 is built from 17 residues. The V and J ends lost 3 bases and 1 base, in that order; junction bases with no gene match: 9. The germline V gene has CDR1 TSWWSYY and CDR2 QGS. CDR3 bases: TGTGCTCTTGGGGAGCGTGGGGGGATACTAGTCACCGATAAACTCATCTTT. Translated, it gives CALGERGGILVTDKLIF.

In regard to this clone: TCRdb's protein for this DNA is that of a much larger clone and differs from the translation at residue 18, likely a read error; the protein shown is the DNA translation. V and J are TRDV2 and TRDJ1; D perhaps matches TRDD3 (5 bases). Germline CDR1 reads GEAIGNYY; CDR2 reads EKD. The CDR3 sequence is 21 residues long. The CDR3 region has the DNA TGTGCCTGTGACACATATCGGGAAGAAGAGGATATCCGGGGGTACACCGATGAACTCATCTTT. It translates to CACDTYREEEDIRGYTDELIF.

This clone was counted many times. This DNA's translation and the protein TCRdb lists, from a much larger clone, do not match at residue 17, likely due to a read error; the protein shown is translated from the DNA. CDR3 in amino acids: CACDTGGALSSWDTRQTFF. As DNA, the CDR3 is TGTGCCTGTGACACGGGTGGGGCCCTTAGCTCCTGGGACACCCGACAGACGTTTTTC. J gene calling gave no result, while the V gene is TRDV2; the listed D gene, TRDD3, was not tested against the DNA. Germline CDR1 is GEAIGNYY and CDR2 is EKD. This CDR3 has 19 residues.

As to this clone: TCRdb's protein, taken from a much larger clone, differs from this DNA's translation at residue 15, likely owing to a read error; the protein displayed comes from the DNA. V is TRDV1 and J is TRDJ1; 8 nucleotides line up with TRDD3. CDR3 length: 18 residues. Looked up from germline, CDR1 is TSWWSYY and CDR2 is QGS. CDR3 in amino acids: CALGTLPGGGGWRDTLIF. The CDR3 coding sequence is TGTGCTCTTGGGACACTTCCGGGAGGTGGGGGATGGAGGGATACACTCATCTTT.

There are a few counts of this clone. TCRdb pairs this DNA with a much larger clone's protein that differs at residue 3, likely a read error; the protein shown was translated from the DNA. The V and J genes are TRDV2 and TRDJ1; 12 bases are shared with TRDD3. TCRdb records no J gene; here it was assigned by comparing the DNA to germline. CDR3 length: 18 amino acids. Germline V CDR1 and CDR2: GEAIGNYY, EKD. This CDR3 is CAGDPLTGGYSDTDKLIF. CDR3 sequence (DNA): TGTGCCGGTGACCCTTTGACTGGGGGATACTCTGACACCGATAAACTCATCTTT.

This clone showed up just a few times. For this DNA, TCRdb reports the protein of a much larger clone, which diverges at residue 11, most likely from a read error; the protein presented here is translated directly from the DNA. This rearrangement joins TRDV1 to TRDJ4; TRDD3 aligns across 8 bases. TCRdb supplies no J gene; here it was assigned by aligning the nucleotide sequence to germline. Germline CDR1 and CDR2: TSWWSYY and QGS. This CDR3 is built from 18 residues. Germline trimming cut 2 bases from V and 0 bases from J; bases unmatched to any gene: 14. CDR3 protein: CALGEKIQLGGKARPLIF. DNA of the CDR3: TGTGCTCTTGGGGAAAAGATTCAACTGGGGGGTAAGGCCAGACCCCTGATCTTT.

A note on this clone: TCRdb's listed protein matches a much larger clone and diverges from this DNA's translation at residue 10, likely through a read error; the protein shown comes from the DNA. The chain is built from TRDV1 and TRDJ1, with 12 bases identical to TRDD3. The V gene end was trimmed by 4 bases and the J gene end by 3 bases; junction bases not matched to a gene: 36. The CDR3 runs to 26 residues. Germline CDR1 reads TSWWSYY; CDR2 reads QGS. This chain's CDR3 is CALGVVLIPSPLADRLLGDTPDKLIF. In DNA form, the CDR3 reads TGTGCTCTTGGGGTTGTATTAATTCCTTCCCCCCTCGCTGATCGTCTACTGGGGGATACACCCGATAAACTCATCTTT.

With regard to this clone: The TCRdb protein, from a much larger clone, departs from this DNA's translation at residue 5, likely by read error; the protein shown derives from the DNA. This rearrangement joins TRDV2 to TRDJ1; 9 bases are shared with TRDD3. Because TCRdb records no J gene, it was assigned here through a match of the DNA to germline. In germline, CDR1 is GEAIGNYY, CDR2 EKD. V was clipped by 6 bases and J by 2 bases; unmatched bases: 12. The CDR3 is 16 amino acids. In DNA form, the CDR3 reads TGTGCCTGTCGAAATACTGGGGGACCAAGAACCGATAAACTCATCTTT. Its translation: CACRNTGGPRTDKLIF.

This clone was seen many times. TCRdb's entry gives the protein of a much larger clone, which mismatches this DNA's translation at residue 12, likely from a read error; the protein reported here is translated from the DNA. V is TRDV1 and J is TRDJ1; D is uncertain. This CDR3 contains 16 residues. V was cut by 5 bases and J by 8 bases, with 24 bases left in between. CDR1 and CDR2 (germline): TSWWSYY, QGS. The CDR3 loop reads CALGLLSAAPSCKLIF. CDR3 bases: TGTGCTCTTGGGTTACTCTCCGCCGCGCCGTCGTGCAAACTCATCTTT.

With regard to this clone: The protein TCRdb lists belongs to a much larger clone and differs from this DNA's translation at residue 8, which points to a read error; the protein shown is made from the DNA. In the same sample, other DNA sequences code for this CDR3. V gene TRDV2 was called; the J gene was not; the listed D gene, TRDD3, was not tested against the DNA. This CDR3 is built from 18 residues. Germline V gives CDR1 GEAIGNYY, CDR2 EKD. CDR3 bases: TGTGCCTGTGACCCTTTGACTAGGGGATACTCTGACACCGATAAACTCATTTTT. Translating it yields CACDPLTRGYSDTDKLIF.

Concerning this clone itself: This sequence is one base from a far larger clone and is likely a read error. The sample carries other DNA sequences with the same CDR3. The rearrangement joins TRDV1 to TRDJ1, with 11 bases lining up with TRDD3. TCRdb leaves out the J gene; it was filled in here by matching the DNA to germline. V lost 3 bases, J lost 0 bases, and 30 bases stayed unmatched. The CDR3 is made up of 25 amino acids. Germline lookup yields CDR1 TSWWSYY and CDR2 QGS. The CDR3 spells CALGELPYPTGKELGDISDTDKLIF. CDR3 coding DNA: TGTGCTCTTGGGGAGCTCCCGTATCCTACCGGCAAAGAACTGGGGGATATCTCAGACACCGATAAACTCATCTTT.

This clone was recorded a few times. With a far larger clone one base away, a read error is the likely cause. In the same sample, other DNA sequences code for this CDR3. The V gene is TRDV1, but the J gene lacks a call. The CDR3 is made up of 12 amino acids. The V gene's germline CDR1 is TSWWSYY and CDR2 QGS. CDR3 region: CALFELTGGLIF. DNA for the CDR3: TGTGCTCTCTTTGAGCTTACTGGGGGTCTCATTTTT.